A single sample is the source of the 32 T cell receptor beta chains below, sequenced in a study of blood T cell repertoires in COVID-19. Method: immunoSEQ multiplex PCR; TCRdb's copy keeps in-frame clones and lacks some. Of 40,000 to 45,000 clones in the sample, 85% to 90% are singletons; the top ten hold around 3.7%. What was sequenced was peripheral blood. The receptors shown here come from a man aged 40-50 years with COVID-19, enrolled during active disease.

V is TRBV19 and J is TRBJ2-7, with 7 bases lining up with TRBD1. V trimming: 3 bases; J trimming: 2 bases; junction bases outside the gene matches: 7. The CDR3 has 15 residues. Per the germline V gene, CDR1 is LNHDA and CDR2 is SQIVND (reference sequence). The CDR3 region has the DNA TGTGCCAGTAGTATTTCAACAGGGGAACCCTACGAGCAGTACTTC. It translates to CASSISTGEPYEQYF.

The genes are TRBV6-2 or TRBV6-3 and TRBJ1-6; the match to TRBD1 covers 8 bases. The CDR3 covers 15 residues. CDR1 MNHEY and CDR2 SVGEGT come from the germline V gene. V shed 0 bases and J 10 bases; nucleotides not matched to a gene: 5. CDR3 DNA: TGTGCCAGCAGTTACTCCGACAGGGGTCGCTCACCCCTCCACTTT. Translating it yields CASSYSDRGRSPLHF.

The chain recombines TRBV10-3 with TRBJ1-2, with TRBD1 as a possible D gene (6 bases). CDR1 ENHRY and CDR2 SYGVKD come from the germline V gene. The length of the CDR3 is 14 residues. Trimming took 8 bases from V and 3 from J, leaving 16 bases between them. The CDR3 here is CAIRVLGADYGYTF. CDR3 DNA sequence: TGTGCCATCCGAGTGCTGGGGGCGGACTATGGCTACACCTTC.

The chain combines TRBV7-8 with TRBJ1-6; perhaps TRBD1 as D (5 bases). In germline, CDR1 is SGHVS, CDR2 FQNEAQ. This CDR3 has 16 amino acids. The ends were cut back, 5 bases at V and 6 bases at J, with 17 bases in the middle. The DNA for the CDR3 is TGTGCCAGCAGCCCGTTCCAGGGCAGTCTTAATTCACCCCTCCACTTT. Translated: CASSPFQGSLNSPLHF.

V gene TRBV11-3 combines with J gene TRBJ1-1; D remains ambiguous. The CDR3 has 13 residues. Germline-derived CDR1 and CDR2 are SGHNT and YENEEA. Trimming removed 3 bases at V and 8 bases at J, with 13 bases between. CDR3 amino acids: CASSLIPTAEAFF. Written as DNA, the CDR3 is TGTGCCAGCAGCTTGATCCCTACAGCCGAAGCTTTCTTT.

J is TRBJ2-1 and V is TRBV5-6, with TRBD2 identical over 16 bases. J gave up 11 bases and V 0 bases, and 14 bases lay outside the gene matches. Germline CDR1 is SGHDT and CDR2 is YYEEEE. There are 19 residues in the CDR3. CDR3 loop: CASSLGPASGTSGGDKQFF. The DNA for the CDR3 is TGTGCCAGCAGCTTGGGACCCGCCTCCGGGACTAGCGGGGGGGATAAGCAGTTCTTC.

The gene calls are TRBV6-5 and TRBJ1-5, with 10 bases lining up with TRBD1. There are 14 residues in the CDR3. Losses at the gene ends were 6 bases for V and 4 bases for J; bases not matched to a gene: 3. The germline V gene encodes CDR1 MNHEY and CDR2 SVGAGI. This chain's CDR3 is CASRGTGANQPQHF. CDR3 bases: TGTGCCAGCAGGGGGACAGGGGCAAATCAGCCCCAGCATTTT.

This chain links TRBV24-1 with TRBJ1-2, with D tentatively TRBD1 (5 bases). Germline CDR1 is KGHDR and CDR2 is SFDVKD. The V gene lost 3 bases and the J gene lost 0 bases, with 7 bases spanning the gap. There are 14 residues in the CDR3. The CDR3 region is CATSDAGANYGYTF. The CDR3 nucleotides are TGTGCCACCAGTGATGCGGGGGCTAACTATGGCTACACCTTC.

This rearrangement joins TRBV28 to TRBJ1-1; D ambiguous. The germline CDR1 and CDR2 sequences are MDHEN and SYDVKM. Trimming took off 2 bases at V and 1 base at J, with 20 bases between the two ends. This CDR3 contains 18 residues. In DNA form, the CDR3 reads TGTGCCAGCAGTTTAAATCCCGAATGGAAGGCGGAGAACACTGAAGCTTTCTTT. Its translation: CASSLNPEWKAENTEAFF.

The chain joins TRBV10-3 to TRBJ1-1, with D possibly being TRBD1 (5 bases). Germline loops: CDR1 ENHRY, CDR2 SYGVKD. This CDR3 has 13 residues. Trimming shortened V by 6 bases and J by 5 bases, and 13 bases separated the two germline ends. CDR3 in amino acids: CAISPSGGTEAFF. CDR3 sequence (DNA): TGTGCCATCAGCCCGTCTGGGGGGACTGAAGCTTTCTTT.

The table lists this clone with a few counts. This chain uses TRBV6-5 with TRBJ1-1; unclear D gene. This CDR3 is 13 amino acids long. Germline V gene sequence: CDR1 MNHEY, CDR2 SVGAGI. V dropped 6 bases and J dropped 3 bases, with 11 bases sitting between them. CDR3 region: CASSSNKYTEAFF. The CDR3 bases are TGTGCCAGCAGCTCGAACAAGTACACTGAAGCTTTCTTT.

This chain joins TRBV29-1 and TRBJ2-7; D may be TRBD1 (6 bases). The CDR3 length is 15 residues. V shed 4 bases and J shed 2 bases, with 18 bases lying between them. Germline CDR1 reads SQVTM; CDR2 reads ANQGSEA. The CDR3 bases are TGCAGCGTTGTGTTCGTGGCAGGGGAAACCTACGAGCAGTACTTC. Translating it yields CSVVFVAGETYEQYF.

The chain employs TRBV27 and TRBJ2-1; 7 nucleotides align to TRBD1. V was pared by 2 bases and J by 1 base, with 2 bases of the junction left unmatched. This CDR3 has 15 residues. In germline, CDR1 is MNHEY, CDR2 SMNVEV (reference sequence). The DNA of the CDR3 is TGTGCCAGCAGTTTAGACAGGGCTTCCTACAATGAGCAGTTCTTC. It is translated as CASSLDRASYNEQFF.

The chain carries TRBV18 and TRBJ2-2; 11 bases are a match to TRBD2. Trimming removed 4 bases from V and 4 bases from J; junction bases left unmatched: 11. The CDR3 extends over 18 amino acids. From germline, CDR1 is KGHSH and CDR2 LQKENI. CDR3 sequence: CASSLSGTSGISTGELFF. The CDR3 bases are TGTGCCAGCTCACTATCAGGGACTAGCGGAATATCCACCGGGGAGCTGTTTTTT.

The table lists this clone with a count of one. V is TRBV28 and J is TRBJ2-3; no reliable D call. The CDR3 is 12 residues long. V dropped 2 bases and J dropped 6 bases, with 6 bases sitting between them. Germline CDR1 MDHEN, CDR2 SYDVKM. The CDR3 bases are TGTGCCAGCAGTTTACAAGAGGATACGCAGTATTTT. Amino acid sequence: CASSLQEDTQYF.

This chain links TRBV5-1 with TRBJ2-6; TRBD1 matches 9 bases. V dropped 4 bases and J dropped 0; count of bases not matched to a gene: 8. Per the germline V gene, CDR1 is SGHRS and CDR2 is YFSETQ. The CDR3 is 18 residues long. The CDR3 coding sequence is TGCGCCAGCAGCCTCAACAGGGGGCTTAGCTCTGGGGCCAACGTCCTGACTTTC. This translates into CASSLNRGLSSGANVLTF.

This clone was seen once. In DNA, the CDR3 is TGTGCCGCCCTGGCTGCAGGTAGCACAGATACGCAGTATTTT. Amino acids: CAALAAGSTDTQYF. This chain joins TRBV30 and TRBJ2-3, with D unresolved. The V gene's germline CDR1 is GTSNPN and CDR2 SVGIG (reference sequence). The CDR3 covers 14 residues. V was pared by 8 bases and J by 0 bases, with 15 bases between. Together with reference TRBV30 and TRBJ2-3, the CDR3 gives the full variable domain: SQTIHQWPATLVQPVGSPLSLECTVEGTSNPNLYWYRQAAGRGLQLLFYSVGIGQISSEVPQNLSASRPQDRQFILSSKKLLLSDSGFYLCAALAAGSTDTQYFGPGTRLTVL.

The CDR3 DNA follows: TGTGCCAGCAGTGAAGCGCATCTGGGGCGGACCGGGGAGCTGTTTTTT. Translation: CASSEAHLGRTGELFF. V gene TRBV6-1 combines with J gene TRBJ2-2; weak D call: TRBD1 (5 bases). The CDR3 has 16 residues. Germline assignment: CDR1 MNHNS and CDR2 SASEGT. Trimming left V 0 bases short and J 5 bases short, with 13 bases between.

The chain employs TRBV24-1 and TRBJ2-5; 11 nucleotides match TRBD1. The V gene's germline CDR1 is KGHDR and CDR2 SFDVKD. Germline trimming cut 11 bases from V and 5 bases from J; bases unmatched to any gene: 12. The CDR3 length is 15 residues. This chain's CDR3 is CAISPGQGGRETQYF. The CDR3 DNA sequence: TGTGCCATAAGTCCGGGACAGGGGGGCCGGGAGACCCAGTACTTC.

The V call is TRBV2, the J call TRBJ1-5; no clear D gene. With 4 bases removed from V and 4 bases from J, the gap between germline ends came to 8 bases. Per the germline V gene, CDR1 is SNHLY and CDR2 is FYNNEI. There are 13 residues in the CDR3. The chain's CDR3 is CASSVQSNQPQHF. CDR3 nucleotides: TGTGCCAGCAGTGTTCAGTCGAATCAGCCCCAGCATTTT.

The chain joins TRBV25-1 to TRBJ1-1; 10 bases fit TRBD1. CDR1 is MGHDK and CDR2 is SYGVNS in the germline V gene. J gave up 7 bases and V 4 bases, and 6 bases lay outside the gene matches. The CDR3 contains 14 residues. Written as DNA, the CDR3 is TGTGCCAGCAGTGTTACCGGGACAGGGGTTGAAGCTTTCTTT. Translating gives CASSVTGTGVEAFF.

This chain connects TRBV30 to TRBJ1-1; D not resolved. The germline V and J ends were trimmed by 8 bases and 0 bases, with 13 bases remaining between them. The CDR3 covers 13 residues. Germline CDR1 and CDR2: GTSNPN and SVGIG (reference sequence). In DNA, the CDR3 is TGTGCCGGCCAGACAACCATGAACACTGAAGCTTTCTTT. Protein: CAGQTTMNTEAFF.

This rearrangement joins TRBV7-2 to TRBJ1-1, with no clear D. Germline lookup yields CDR1 SGHTA and CDR2 FQGNSA. The germline V and J ends were trimmed by 3 bases and 5 bases, with 4 bases remaining between them. This CDR3 contains 11 residues. CDR3 residues: CASSFLTEAFF. DNA for the CDR3: TGTGCCAGCAGCTTTCTGACTGAAGCTTTCTTT.

The gene calls are TRBV2 and TRBJ2-6; D unclear. Germline V gene lookup returns CDR1 SNHLY and CDR2 FYNNEI. The length of the CDR3 is 15 residues. V lost 7 bases and J 0 bases, leaving 10 bases between the germline ends. The CDR3 nucleotides are TGTGCCAGCAAATCCTACCTCTCTGGGGCCAACGTCCTGACTTTC. It specifies CASKSYLSGANVLTF.

This rearrangement joins TRBV7-9 to TRBJ2-2, with D possibly TRBD1 on 6 matching bases. Trimming cost V 7 bases and J 7 bases, with 13 bases left between them. The CDR3 is 13 amino acids. The germline V gene has CDR1 SEHNR and CDR2 FQNEAQ (reference sequence). CDR3 nucleotide sequence: TGTGCCAGCACCTTTACAGGGAACGGGGAGCTGTTTTTT. It translates to CASTFTGNGELFF.

This chain joins TRBV5-1 and TRBJ2-5; D gene ambiguous. The germline V and J ends were trimmed by 4 bases and 1 base, with 11 bases remaining between them. Germline CDR1 SGHRS, CDR2 YFSETQ. This CDR3 spans 14 amino acids. The CDR3 spells CASSLSGPQETQYF. For the CDR3, the DNA is TGCGCCAGCAGCCTCTCGGGTCCCCAAGAGACCCAGTACTTC. The complete variable domain, with remaining parts taken from reference TRBV5-1 and TRBJ2-5, reads KAGVTQTPRYLIKTRGQQVTLSCSPISGHRSVSWYQQTPGQGLQFLFEYFSETQRNKGNFPGRFSGRQFSNSRSEMNVSTLELGDSALYLCASSLSGPQETQYFGPGTRLLVL.

This chain connects TRBV5-1 to TRBJ1-1, with D possibly matching TRBD1 (5 bases). The CDR3 covers 15 residues. Trimming stripped 4 bases from V and 3 bases from J, with 16 bases between. Germline assignment: CDR1 SGHRS and CDR2 YFSETQ. In nucleotides, the CDR3 is TGCGCCAGCAGCACGGCGGGGGTGGTTGACACTGAAGCTTTCTTT. Its translation: CASSTAGVVDTEAFF.

V gene TRBV2 combines with J gene TRBJ1-5; 7 positions agree with TRBD1. J gave up 2 bases and V 6 bases, and 4 bases lay outside the gene matches. CDR1 is SNHLY, CDR2 FYNNEI, per germline. The CDR3 length is 14 residues. As DNA, the CDR3 is TGTGCCAGCAGCACAGGGGTAGGCAATCAGCCCCAGCATTTT. Residues: CASSTGVGNQPQHF.

The chain has TRBV5-1 and TRBJ2-3; 8 positions agree with TRBD2. The CDR3 loop spans 16 amino acids. The germline CDR1 and CDR2 sequences are SGHRS and YFSETQ. With 3 bases clipped from V and 0 bases from J, the junction kept 6 bases outside the gene matches. CDR3 DNA: TGCGCCAGCAGCTGGGGAGCGGGGGAGAGCACAGATACGCAGTATTTT. Its protein is CASSWGAGESTDTQYF.

This sequence joins TRBV3-1 (or the pseudogene TRBV3-2) and TRBJ2-5, with D maybe TRBD1 (5 bases). CDR1 is LGHDT, CDR2 YNNKEL, per germline (reference sequence). This CDR3 spans 15 amino acids. V lost 4 bases and J 5 bases, leaving 17 bases between the germline ends. CDR3 bases: TGTGCCAGCAGCCCAGGGCCCGTCCCTACGGAGACCCAGTACTTC. This codes for CASSPGPVPTETQYF.

There are a few counts of this clone. This sequence joins TRBV7-9 and TRBJ2-2, with D possibly being TRBD1 (6 bases). V dropped 6 bases and J dropped 3 bases, with 11 bases sitting between them. Germline V gene data show CDR1 as SEHNR and CDR2 as FQNEAQ (reference sequence). This CDR3 is built from 14 residues. The CDR3 here is CASRTGRDTGELFF. CDR3 coding DNA: TGTGCCAGCAGAACAGGGCGCGACACCGGGGAGCTGTTTTTT.

The V and J genes are TRBV28 and TRBJ1-3, with TRBD1 as a possible D gene (5 bases). The CDR3 is 15 residues long. The V end lost 6 bases, the J end lost 4 bases, and 16 bases lay between the germline ends. The germline CDR1 and CDR2 sequences are MDHEN and SYDVKM. This CDR3 reads CASSTYDSTGNTIYF. For the CDR3, the DNA is TGTGCCAGCAGCACATACGACAGTACGGGAAACACCATATATTTT. Combining the CDR3 with reference TRBV28 and TRBJ1-3 gives the whole variable domain DVKVTQSSRYLVKRTGEKVFLECVQDMDHENMFWYRQDPGLGLRLIYFSYDVKMKEKGDIPEGYSVSREKKERFSLILESASTNQTSMYLCASSTYDSTGNTIYFGEGSWLTVV.